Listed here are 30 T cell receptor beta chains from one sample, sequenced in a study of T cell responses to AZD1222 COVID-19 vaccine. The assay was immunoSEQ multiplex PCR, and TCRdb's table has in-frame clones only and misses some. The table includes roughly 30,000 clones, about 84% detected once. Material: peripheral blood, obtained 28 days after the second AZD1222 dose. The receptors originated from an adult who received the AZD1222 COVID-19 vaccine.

CDR3 region: CASSQTVLTVEKQFF. The CDR3 nucleotides are TGTGCCAGCAGCCAGACAGTACTGACGGTTGAAAAGCAGTTCTTC. The chain couples TRBV3-1 (or the pseudogene TRBV3-2) to TRBJ2-1, with a tentative D call TRBD1 (5 bases). Germline CDR1 is LGHDT and CDR2 is YNNKEL (reference sequence). The length of the CDR3 is 15 residues. V was trimmed by 3 bases and J by 11 bases, leaving 20 bases between them.

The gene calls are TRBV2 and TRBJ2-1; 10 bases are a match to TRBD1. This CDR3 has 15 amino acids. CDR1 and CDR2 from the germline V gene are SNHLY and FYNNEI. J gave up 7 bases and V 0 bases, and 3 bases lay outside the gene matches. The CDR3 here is CASSEAGTGENEQFF. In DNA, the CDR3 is TGTGCCAGCAGTGAAGCCGGGACAGGGGAGAATGAGCAGTTCTTC.

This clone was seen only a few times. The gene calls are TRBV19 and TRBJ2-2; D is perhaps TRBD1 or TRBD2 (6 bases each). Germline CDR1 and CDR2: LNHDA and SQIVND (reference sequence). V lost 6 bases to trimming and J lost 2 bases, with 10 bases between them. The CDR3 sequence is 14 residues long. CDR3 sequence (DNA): TGTGCCAGTAGAATCGGGGGCAACACCGGGGAGCTGTTTTTT. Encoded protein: CASRIGGNTGELFF. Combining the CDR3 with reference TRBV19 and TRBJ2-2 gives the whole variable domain DGGITQSPKYLFRKEGQNVTLSCEQNLNHDAMYWYRQDPGQGLRLIYYSQIVNDFQKGDIAEGYSVSREKKESFPLTVTSAQKNPTAFYLCASRIGGNTGELFFGEGSRLTVL.

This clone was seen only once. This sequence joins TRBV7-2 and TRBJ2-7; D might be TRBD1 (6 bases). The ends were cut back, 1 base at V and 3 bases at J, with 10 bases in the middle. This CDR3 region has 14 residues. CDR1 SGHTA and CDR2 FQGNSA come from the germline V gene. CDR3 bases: TGTGCCAGCAGCTTAGGAGGGGGTTTCTACGAGCAGTACTTC. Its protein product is CASSLGGGFYEQYF.

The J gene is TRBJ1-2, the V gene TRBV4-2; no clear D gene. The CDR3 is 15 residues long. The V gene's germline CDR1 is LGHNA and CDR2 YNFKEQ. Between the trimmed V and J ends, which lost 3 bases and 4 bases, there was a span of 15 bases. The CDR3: CASSQEAGVGYGYTF. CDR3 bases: TGTGCCAGCAGCCAGGAAGCAGGTGTGGGCTATGGCTACACCTTC.

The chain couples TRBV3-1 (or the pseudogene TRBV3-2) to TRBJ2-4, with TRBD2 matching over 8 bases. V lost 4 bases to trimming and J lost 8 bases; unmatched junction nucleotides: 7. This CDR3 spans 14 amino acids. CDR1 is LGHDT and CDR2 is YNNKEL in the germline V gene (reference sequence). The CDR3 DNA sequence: TGTGCCAGCAGCCTCGGGGGGGGCGAGGACATTCAGTACTTC. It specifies CASSLGGGEDIQYF.

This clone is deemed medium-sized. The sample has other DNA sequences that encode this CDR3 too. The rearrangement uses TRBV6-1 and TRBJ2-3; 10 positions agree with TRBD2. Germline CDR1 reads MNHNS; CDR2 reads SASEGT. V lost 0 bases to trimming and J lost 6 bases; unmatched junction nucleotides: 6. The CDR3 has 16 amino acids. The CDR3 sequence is CASSEAPSGRGDTQYF. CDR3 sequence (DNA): TGTGCCAGCAGTGAAGCGCCAAGCGGGAGGGGGGATACGCAGTATTTT.

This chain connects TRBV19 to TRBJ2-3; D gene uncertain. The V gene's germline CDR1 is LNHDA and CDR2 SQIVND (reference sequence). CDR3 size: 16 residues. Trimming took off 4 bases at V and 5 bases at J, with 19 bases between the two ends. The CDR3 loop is CASSKVQVVEKDTQYF. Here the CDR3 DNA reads TGTGCCAGTAGTAAAGTCCAAGTAGTCGAGAAAGATACGCAGTATTTT. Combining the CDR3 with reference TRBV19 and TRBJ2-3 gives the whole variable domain DGGITQSPKYLFRKEGQNVTLSCEQNLNHDAMYWYRQDPGQGLRLIYYSQIVNDFQKGDIAEGYSVSREKKESFPLTVTSAQKNPTAFYLCASSKVQVVEKDTQYFGPGTRLTVL.

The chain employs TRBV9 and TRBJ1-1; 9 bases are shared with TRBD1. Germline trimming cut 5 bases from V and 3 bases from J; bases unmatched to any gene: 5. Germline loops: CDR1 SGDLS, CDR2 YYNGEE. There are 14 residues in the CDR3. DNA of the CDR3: TGTGCCAGCAGAACAGGGGGCATAGACACTGAAGCTTTCTTT. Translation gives CASRTGGIDTEAFF. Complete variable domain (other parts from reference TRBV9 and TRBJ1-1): DSGVTQTPKHLITATGQRVTLRCSPRSGDLSVYWYQQSLDQGLQFLIQYYNGEERAKGNILERFSAQQFPDLHSELNLSSLELGDSALYFCASRTGGIDTEAFFGQGTRLTVV.

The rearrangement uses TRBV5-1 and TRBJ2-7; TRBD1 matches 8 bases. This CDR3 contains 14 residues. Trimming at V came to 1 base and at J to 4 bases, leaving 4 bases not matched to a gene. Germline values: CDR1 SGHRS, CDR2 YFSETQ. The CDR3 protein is CASSLFQGAYEQYF. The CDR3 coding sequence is TGCGCCAGCAGCTTGTTTCAGGGGGCGTACGAGCAGTACTTC. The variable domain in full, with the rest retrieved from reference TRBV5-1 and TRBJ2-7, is KAGVTQTPRYLIKTRGQQVTLSCSPISGHRSVSWYQQTPGQGLQFLFEYFSETQRNKGNFPGRFSGRQFSNSRSEMNVSTLELGDSALYLCASSLFQGAYEQYFGPGTRLTVT.

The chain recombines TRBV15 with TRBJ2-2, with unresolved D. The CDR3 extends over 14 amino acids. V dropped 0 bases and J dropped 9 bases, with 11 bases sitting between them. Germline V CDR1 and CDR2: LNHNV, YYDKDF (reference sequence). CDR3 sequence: CATSRDTARRELFF. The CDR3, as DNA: TGTGCCACCAGCAGAGATACAGCGAGGCGGGAGCTGTTTTTT.

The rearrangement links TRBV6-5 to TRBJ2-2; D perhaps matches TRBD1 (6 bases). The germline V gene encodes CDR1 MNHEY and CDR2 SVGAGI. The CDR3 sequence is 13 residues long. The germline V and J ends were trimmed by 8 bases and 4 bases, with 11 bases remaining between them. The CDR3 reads CASAPRGTGELFF. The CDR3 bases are TGTGCCAGCGCCCCCAGGGGCACCGGGGAGCTGTTTTTT.

The CDR3 sequence is CASSPSGTGYNEQFF. CDR3 DNA sequence: TGTGCCAGCAGCCCATCCGGGACGGGGTACAATGAGCAGTTCTTC. J is TRBJ2-1 and V is TRBV7-6, with D perhaps matching TRBD1 or TRBD2 (5 bases each). Germline V gene data show CDR1 as SGHVS and CDR2 as FNYEAQ. The CDR3 has 15 residues. Trimming pared 5 bases from V and 4 bases from J, leaving 15 bases between.

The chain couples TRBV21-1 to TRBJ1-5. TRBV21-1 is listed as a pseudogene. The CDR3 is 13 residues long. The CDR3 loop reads CASSKGRVGVQHF. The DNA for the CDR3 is TGTGCCAGCAGCAAAGGGCGGGTCGGGGTCCAGCATTTT.

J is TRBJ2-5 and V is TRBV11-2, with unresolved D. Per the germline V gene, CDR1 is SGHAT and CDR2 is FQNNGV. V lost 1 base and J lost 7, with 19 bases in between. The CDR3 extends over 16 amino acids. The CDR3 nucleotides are TGTGCCAGCAGCTTAGGCTCAGTCTCCAGAACGGGGACCCAGTACTTC. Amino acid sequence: CASSLGSVSRTGTQYF.

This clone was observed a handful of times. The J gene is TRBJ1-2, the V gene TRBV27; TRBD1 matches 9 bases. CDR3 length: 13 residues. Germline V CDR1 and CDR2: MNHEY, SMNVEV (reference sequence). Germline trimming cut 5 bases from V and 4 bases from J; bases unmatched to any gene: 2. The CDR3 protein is CASSRQGVYGYTF. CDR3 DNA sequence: TGTGCCAGCAGTCGACAGGGGGTCTATGGCTACACCTTC.

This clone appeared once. CDR3 DNA: TGTGCCAGCAGCATACAAGGGCCCGGGAGCGGCTACACCTTC. Amino acid sequence: CASSIQGPGSGYTF. The gene calls are TRBV11-1 and TRBJ1-2; the D is unclear. In germline, CDR1 is SGHAT, CDR2 FQDESV (reference sequence). V was trimmed by 5 bases and J by 8 bases, leaving 18 bases between them. The CDR3 runs 14 residues. Complete variable domain (other parts from reference TRBV11-1 and TRBJ1-2): EAEVAQSPRYKITEKSQAVAFWCDPISGHATLYWYRQILGQGPELLVQFQDESVVDDSQLPKDRFSAERLKGVDSTLKIQPAELGDSAMYLCASSIQGPGSGYTFGSGTRLTVV.

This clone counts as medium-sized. The CDR3 DNA follows: TGTGCCAGCAGCCCAGACTACCCCTCCTACAATGAGCAGTTCTTC. Translation: CASSPDYPSYNEQFF. This rearrangement joins TRBV13 to TRBJ2-1, with D possibly TRBD2 on 5 matching bases. V dropped 5 bases and J dropped 0 bases, with 11 bases sitting between them. In germline, CDR1 is PRHDT, CDR2 FYEKMQ (reference sequence). The CDR3 totals 15 residues.

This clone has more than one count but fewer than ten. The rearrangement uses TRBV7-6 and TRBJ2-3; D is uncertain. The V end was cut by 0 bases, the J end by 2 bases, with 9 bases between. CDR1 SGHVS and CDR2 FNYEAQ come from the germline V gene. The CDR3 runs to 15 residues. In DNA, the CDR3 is TGTGCCAGCAGCTTAGCCCCGGGCCCCACAGATACGCAGTATTTT. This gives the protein CASSLAPGPTDTQYF. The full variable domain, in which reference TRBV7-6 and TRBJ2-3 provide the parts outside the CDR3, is GAGVSQSPRYKVTKRGQDVALRCDPISGHVSLYWYRQALGQGPEFLTYFNYEAQQDKSGLPNDRFSAERPEGSISTLTIQRTEQRDSAMYRCASSLAPGPTDTQYFGPGTRLTVL.

CDR3 in amino acids: CASSQGNSGANVLTF. CDR3 DNA: TGCGCCAGCAGCCAAGGAAACTCTGGGGCCAACGTCCTGACTTTC. This chain joins TRBV4-3 and TRBJ2-6; D not certain. This CDR3 comprises 15 residues. Trimming pared 1 base from V and 0 bases from J, leaving 4 bases between. CDR1 is LGHNA, CDR2 YSLEER, per germline.

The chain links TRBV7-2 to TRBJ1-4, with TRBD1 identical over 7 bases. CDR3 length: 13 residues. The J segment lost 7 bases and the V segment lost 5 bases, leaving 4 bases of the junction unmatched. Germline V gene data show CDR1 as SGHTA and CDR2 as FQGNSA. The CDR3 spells CASSVGTVEKLFF. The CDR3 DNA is TGTGCCAGCAGCGTAGGGACAGTTGAAAAACTGTTTTTT.

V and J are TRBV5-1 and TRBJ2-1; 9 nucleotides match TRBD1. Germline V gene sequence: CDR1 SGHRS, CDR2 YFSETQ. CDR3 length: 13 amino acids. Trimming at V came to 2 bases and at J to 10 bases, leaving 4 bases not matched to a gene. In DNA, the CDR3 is TGCGCCAGCAGCTTTGGGGACAGGGCAGAGCAGTTCTTC. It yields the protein CASSFGDRAEQFF.

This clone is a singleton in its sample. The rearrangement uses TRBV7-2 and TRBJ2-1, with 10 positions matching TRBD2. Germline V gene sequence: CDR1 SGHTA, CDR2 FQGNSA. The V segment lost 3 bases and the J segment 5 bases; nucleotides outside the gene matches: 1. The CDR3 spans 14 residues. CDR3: CASSLGLANNEQFF. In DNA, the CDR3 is TGTGCCAGCAGCTTGGGACTAGCGAACAATGAGCAGTTCTTC. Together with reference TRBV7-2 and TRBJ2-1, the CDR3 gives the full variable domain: GAGVSQSPSNKVTEKGKDVELRCDPISGHTALYWYRQSLGQGLEFLIYFQGNSAPDKSGLPSDRFSAERTGGSVSTLTIQRTQQEDSAVYLCASSLGLANNEQFFGPGTRLTVL.

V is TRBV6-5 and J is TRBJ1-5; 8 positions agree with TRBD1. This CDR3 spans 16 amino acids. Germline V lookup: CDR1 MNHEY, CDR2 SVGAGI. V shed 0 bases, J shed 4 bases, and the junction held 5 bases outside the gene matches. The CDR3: CASSYSGQGANQPQHF. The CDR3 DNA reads TGTGCCAGCAGTTACTCGGGGCAGGGGGCAAATCAGCCCCAGCATTTT.

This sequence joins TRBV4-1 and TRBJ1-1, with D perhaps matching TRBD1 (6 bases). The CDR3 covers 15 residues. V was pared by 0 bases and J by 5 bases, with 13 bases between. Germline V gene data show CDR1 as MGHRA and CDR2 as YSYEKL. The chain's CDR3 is CASSQELAGTTEAFF. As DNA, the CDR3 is TGCGCCAGCAGCCAAGAGTTAGCCGGGACAACTGAAGCTTTCTTT.

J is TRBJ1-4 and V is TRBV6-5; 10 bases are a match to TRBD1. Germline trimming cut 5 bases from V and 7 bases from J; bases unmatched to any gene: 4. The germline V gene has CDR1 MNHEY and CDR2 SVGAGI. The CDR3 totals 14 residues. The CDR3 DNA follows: TGTGCCAGCAGTAGGGACAGGGGAGCTGAAAAACTGTTTTTT. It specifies CASSRDRGAEKLFF.

CDR3 in amino acids: CASSPTGQIYGYTF. CDR3 coding DNA: TGTGCCAGCAGTCCCACGGGACAGATCTATGGCTACACCTTC. This chain connects TRBV27 to TRBJ1-2; 7 positions agree with TRBD1. V was clipped by 5 bases and J by 4 bases; unmatched bases: 7. The CDR3 spans 14 residues. Germline V gives CDR1 MNHEY, CDR2 SMNVEV (reference sequence).

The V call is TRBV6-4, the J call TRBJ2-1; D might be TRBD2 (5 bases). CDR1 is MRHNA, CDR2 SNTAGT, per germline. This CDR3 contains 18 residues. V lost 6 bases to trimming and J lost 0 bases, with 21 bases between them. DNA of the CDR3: TGTGCCAGCAGCCCAACTGGAAGCGGATCCTACTCCTACAATGAGCAGTTCTTC. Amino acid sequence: CASSPTGSGSYSYNEQFF.

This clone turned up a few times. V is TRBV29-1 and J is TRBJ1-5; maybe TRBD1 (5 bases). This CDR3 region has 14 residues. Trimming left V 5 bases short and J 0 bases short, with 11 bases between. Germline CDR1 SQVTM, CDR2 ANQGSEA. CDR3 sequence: CSVSTGSSNQPQHF. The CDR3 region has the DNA TGCAGCGTTTCTACAGGTTCTAGCAATCAGCCCCAGCATTTT.

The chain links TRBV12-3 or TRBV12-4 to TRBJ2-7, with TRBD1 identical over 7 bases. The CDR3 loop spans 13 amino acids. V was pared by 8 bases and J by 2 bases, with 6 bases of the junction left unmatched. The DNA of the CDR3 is TGTGCCAGCTCCCGGGACAGAGCCTACGAGCAGTACTTC. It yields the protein CASSRDRAYEQYF.